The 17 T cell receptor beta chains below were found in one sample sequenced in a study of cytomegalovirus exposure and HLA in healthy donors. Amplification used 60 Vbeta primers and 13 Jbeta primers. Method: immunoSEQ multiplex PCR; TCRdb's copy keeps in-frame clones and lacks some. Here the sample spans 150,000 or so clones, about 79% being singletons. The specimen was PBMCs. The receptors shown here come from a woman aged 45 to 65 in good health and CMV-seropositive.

The CDR3 reads CASSVLNTEAFF. CDR3 DNA: TGTGCCAGCAGTGTCTTGAACACTGAAGCTTTCTTT. The chain links TRBV6-1 to TRBJ1-1; D is unclear. The CDR3 covers 12 residues. The V end lost 4 bases, the J end lost 0 bases, and 3 bases lay between the germline ends. Germline loops: CDR1 MNHNS, CDR2 SASEGT.

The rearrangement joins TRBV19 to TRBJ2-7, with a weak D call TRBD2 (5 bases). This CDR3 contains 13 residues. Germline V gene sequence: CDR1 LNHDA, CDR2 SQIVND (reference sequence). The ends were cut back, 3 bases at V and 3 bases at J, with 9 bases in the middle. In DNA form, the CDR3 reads TGTGCCAGTAGTATCCTTGCGGGCTACGAGCAGTACTTC. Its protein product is CASSILAGYEQYF. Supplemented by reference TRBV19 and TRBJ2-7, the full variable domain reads DGGITQSPKYLFRKEGQNVTLSCEQNLNHDAMYWYRQDPGQGLRLIYYSQIVNDFQKGDIAEGYSVSREKKESFPLTVTSAQKNPTAFYLCASSILAGYEQYFGPGTRLTVT.

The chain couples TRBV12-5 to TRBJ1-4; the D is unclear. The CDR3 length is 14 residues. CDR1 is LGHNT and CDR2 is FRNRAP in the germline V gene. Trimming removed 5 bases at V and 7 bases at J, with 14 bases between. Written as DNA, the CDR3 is TGTGCTAGTGGTCTCGGGGTCGGGCGTGAAAAACTGTTTTTT. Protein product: CASGLGVGREKLFF.

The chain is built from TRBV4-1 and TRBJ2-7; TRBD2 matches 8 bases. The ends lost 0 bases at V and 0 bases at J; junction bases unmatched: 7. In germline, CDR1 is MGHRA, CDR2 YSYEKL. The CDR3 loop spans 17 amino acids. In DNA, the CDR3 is TGCGCCAGCAGCCAAGAATTCGGGACTAGTCGCTCCTACGAGCAGTACTTC. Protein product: CASSQEFGTSRSYEQYF.

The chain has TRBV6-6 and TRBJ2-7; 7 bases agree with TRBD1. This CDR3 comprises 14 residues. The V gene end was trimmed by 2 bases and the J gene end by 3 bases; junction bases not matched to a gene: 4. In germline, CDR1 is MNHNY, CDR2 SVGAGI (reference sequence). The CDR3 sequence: CASSYGDRNYEQYF. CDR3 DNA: TGTGCCAGCAGTTACGGGGACAGAAACTACGAGCAGTACTTC.

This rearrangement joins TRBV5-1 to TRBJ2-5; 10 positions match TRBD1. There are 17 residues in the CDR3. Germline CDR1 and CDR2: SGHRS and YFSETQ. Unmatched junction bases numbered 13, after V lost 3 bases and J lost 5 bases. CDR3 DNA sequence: TGCGCCAGCAGCTCAGTCCCGGGACAGGGGTCGGGGGAGACCCAGTACTTC. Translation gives CASSSVPGQGSGETQYF.

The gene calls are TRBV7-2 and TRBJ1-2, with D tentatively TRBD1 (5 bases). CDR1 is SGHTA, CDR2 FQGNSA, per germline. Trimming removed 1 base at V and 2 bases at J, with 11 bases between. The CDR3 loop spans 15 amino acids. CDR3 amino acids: CASSLVGEVNYGYTF. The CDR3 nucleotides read TGTGCCAGCAGCTTAGTGGGGGAGGTAAACTATGGCTACACCTTC. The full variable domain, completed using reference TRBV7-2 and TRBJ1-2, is GAGVSQSPSNKVTEKGKDVELRCDPISGHTALYWYRQSLGQGLEFLIYFQGNSAPDKSGLPSDRFSAERTGGSVSTLTIQRTQQEDSAVYLCASSLVGEVNYGYTFGSGTRLTVV.

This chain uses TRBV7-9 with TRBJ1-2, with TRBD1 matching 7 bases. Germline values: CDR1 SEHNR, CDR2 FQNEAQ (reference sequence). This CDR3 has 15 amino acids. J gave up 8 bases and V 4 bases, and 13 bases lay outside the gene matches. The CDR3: CASSSLIDRVVGYTF. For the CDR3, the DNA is TGTGCCAGCAGCTCCCTGATCGACAGGGTGGTAGGCTACACCTTC.

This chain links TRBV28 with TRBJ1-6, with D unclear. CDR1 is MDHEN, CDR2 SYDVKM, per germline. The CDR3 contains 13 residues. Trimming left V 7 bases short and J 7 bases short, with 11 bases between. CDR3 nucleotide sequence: TGTGCCAGCACCTTATCGGGGAATTCACCCCTCCACTTT. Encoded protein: CASTLSGNSPLHF.

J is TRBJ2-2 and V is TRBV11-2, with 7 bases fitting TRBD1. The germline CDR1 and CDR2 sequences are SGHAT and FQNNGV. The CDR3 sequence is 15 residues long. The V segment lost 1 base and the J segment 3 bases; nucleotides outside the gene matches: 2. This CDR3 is CASSLGQGYTGELFF. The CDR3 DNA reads TGTGCCAGCAGCTTAGGACAGGGATACACCGGGGAGCTGTTTTTT. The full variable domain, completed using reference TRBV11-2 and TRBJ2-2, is EAGVAQSPRYKIIEKRQSVAFWCNPISGHATLYWYQQILGQGPKLLIQFQNNGVVDDSQLPKDRFSAERLKGVDSTLKIQPAKLEDSAVYLCASSLGQGYTGELFFGEGSRLTVL.

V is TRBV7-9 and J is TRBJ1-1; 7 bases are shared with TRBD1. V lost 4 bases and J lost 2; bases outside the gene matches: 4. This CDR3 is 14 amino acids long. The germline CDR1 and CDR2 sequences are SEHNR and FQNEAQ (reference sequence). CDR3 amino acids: CASSSGQLNTEAFF. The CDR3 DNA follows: TGTGCCAGCAGCTCGGGACAGCTTAACACTGAAGCTTTCTTT.

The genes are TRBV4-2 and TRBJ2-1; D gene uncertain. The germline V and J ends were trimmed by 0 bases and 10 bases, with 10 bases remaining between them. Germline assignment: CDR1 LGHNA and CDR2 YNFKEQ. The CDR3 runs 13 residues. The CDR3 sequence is CASSQDSAREQFF. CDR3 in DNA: TGTGCCAGCAGCCAAGATAGTGCGCGGGAGCAGTTCTTC.

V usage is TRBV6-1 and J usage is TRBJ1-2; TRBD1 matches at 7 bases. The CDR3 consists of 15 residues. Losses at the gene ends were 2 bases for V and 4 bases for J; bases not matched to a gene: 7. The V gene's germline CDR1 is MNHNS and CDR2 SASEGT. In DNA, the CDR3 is TGTGCCAGCAGTGAACTTGCAGGGGGTAGCTATGGCTACACCTTC. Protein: CASSELAGGSYGYTF.

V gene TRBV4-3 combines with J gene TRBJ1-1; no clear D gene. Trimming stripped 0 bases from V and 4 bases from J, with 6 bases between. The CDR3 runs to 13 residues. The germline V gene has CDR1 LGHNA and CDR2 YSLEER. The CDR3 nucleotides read TGCGCCAGCAGCCAAGATGGCGGCACTGAAGCTTTCTTT. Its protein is CASSQDGGTEAFF.

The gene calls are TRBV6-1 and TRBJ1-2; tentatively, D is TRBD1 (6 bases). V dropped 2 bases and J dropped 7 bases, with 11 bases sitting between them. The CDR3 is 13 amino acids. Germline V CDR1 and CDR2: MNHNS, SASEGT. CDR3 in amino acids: CASSEHRDAGYTF. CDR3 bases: TGTGCCAGCAGTGAACACAGGGATGCTGGCTACACCTTC.

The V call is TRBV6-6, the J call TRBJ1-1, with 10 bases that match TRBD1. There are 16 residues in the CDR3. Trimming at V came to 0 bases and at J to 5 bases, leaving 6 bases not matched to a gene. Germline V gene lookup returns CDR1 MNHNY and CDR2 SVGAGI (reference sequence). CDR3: CASSYSTGQGNTEAFF. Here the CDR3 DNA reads TGTGCCAGCAGTTACTCGACGGGACAGGGGAATACTGAAGCTTTCTTT.

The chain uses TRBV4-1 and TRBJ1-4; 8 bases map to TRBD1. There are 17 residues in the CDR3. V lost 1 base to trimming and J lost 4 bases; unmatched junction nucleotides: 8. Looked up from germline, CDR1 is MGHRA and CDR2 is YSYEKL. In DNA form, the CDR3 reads TGCGCCAGCAGCCAAGGGCAGGGGGCGTGGGGTAATGAAAAACTGTTTTTT. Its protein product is CASSQGQGAWGNEKLFF.